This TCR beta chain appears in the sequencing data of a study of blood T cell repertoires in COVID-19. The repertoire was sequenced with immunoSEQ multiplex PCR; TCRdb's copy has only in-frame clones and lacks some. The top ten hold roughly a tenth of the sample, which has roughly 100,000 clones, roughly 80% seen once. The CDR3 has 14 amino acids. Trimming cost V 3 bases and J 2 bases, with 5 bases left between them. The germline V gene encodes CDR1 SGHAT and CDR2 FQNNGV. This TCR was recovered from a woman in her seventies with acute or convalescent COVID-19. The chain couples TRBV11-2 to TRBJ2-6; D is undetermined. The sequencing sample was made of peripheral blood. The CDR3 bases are TGTGCCAGCAGCTTGAGTCCTGGGGCCAACGTCCTGACTTTC. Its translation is CASSLSPGANVLTF.